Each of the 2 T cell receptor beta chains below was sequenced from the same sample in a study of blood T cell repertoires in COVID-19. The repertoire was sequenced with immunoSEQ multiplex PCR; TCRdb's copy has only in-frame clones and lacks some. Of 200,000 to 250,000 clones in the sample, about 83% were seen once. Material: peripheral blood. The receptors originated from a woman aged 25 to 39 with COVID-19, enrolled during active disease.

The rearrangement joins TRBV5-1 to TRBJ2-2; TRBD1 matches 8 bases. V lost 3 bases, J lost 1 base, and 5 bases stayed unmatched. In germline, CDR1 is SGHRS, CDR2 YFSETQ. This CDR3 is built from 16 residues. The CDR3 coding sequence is TGCGCCAGCAGCTACCGGACAGGGATGAACACCGGGGAGCTGTTTTTT. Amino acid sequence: CASSYRTGMNTGELFF. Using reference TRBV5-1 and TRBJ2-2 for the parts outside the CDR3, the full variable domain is KAGVTQTPRYLIKTRGQQVTLSCSPISGHRSVSWYQQTPGQGLQFLFEYFSETQRNKGNFPGRFSGRQFSNSRSEMNVSTLELGDSALYLCASSYRTGMNTGELFFGEGSRLTVL.

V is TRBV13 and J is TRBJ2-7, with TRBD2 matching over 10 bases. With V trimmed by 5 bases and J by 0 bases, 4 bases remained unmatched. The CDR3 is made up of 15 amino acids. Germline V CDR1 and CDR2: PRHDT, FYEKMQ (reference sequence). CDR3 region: CASSLSGGPSYEQYF. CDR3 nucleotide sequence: TGTGCCAGCAGCCTTAGCGGGGGGCCCTCCTACGAGCAGTACTTC.